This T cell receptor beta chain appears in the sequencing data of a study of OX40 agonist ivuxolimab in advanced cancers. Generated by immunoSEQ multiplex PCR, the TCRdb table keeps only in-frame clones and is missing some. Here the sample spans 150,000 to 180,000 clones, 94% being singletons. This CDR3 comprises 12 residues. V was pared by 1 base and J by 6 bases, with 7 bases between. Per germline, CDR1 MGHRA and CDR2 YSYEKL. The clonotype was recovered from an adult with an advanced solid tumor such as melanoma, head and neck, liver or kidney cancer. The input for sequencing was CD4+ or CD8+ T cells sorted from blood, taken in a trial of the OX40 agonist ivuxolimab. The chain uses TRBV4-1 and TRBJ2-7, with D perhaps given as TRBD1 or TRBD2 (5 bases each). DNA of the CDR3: TGCGCCAGCAGCCAAGTTGGGGGCGAGCAGTACTTC. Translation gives CASSQVGGEQYF.